This TCR beta chain was obtained from a study of molecular identifiers for immune sequencing clone quantification. General observations from the study: Clone sizes that are highly expanded could be underestimated when identical TCR molecules share a barcode.

TCRdb reprocessed the PCR reads with MiXCR, giving one entry per CDR3 protein. The sample has hundreds of thousands of distinct CDR3 sequences; 24% are singletons. V lost 4 bases and J lost 7; bases outside the gene matches: 11. The CDR3 totals 16 residues. Germline V gives CDR1 SGHDT, CDR2 YYEEEE. This clonotype has ten or more counts. As yet, its antigen is unknown. The receptor was derived from a human donor in good health. Some libraries in this study had Jurkat cell RNA spiked in. The sample was naive CD8+ T cells from blood, with Jurkat cell RNA spiked in. Subset indicated: FACS-sorted CD8+CD4-CCR7+CD45RA+ naive T cells. The chain couples TRBV5-6 to TRBJ2-1; 10 bases align to TRBD2. The CDR3 DNA sequence: TGTGCCAGCAGCCTAAGACCGGGACTAGCGAGGAATGAGCAGTTCTTC. Its protein is CASSLRPGLARNEQFF.